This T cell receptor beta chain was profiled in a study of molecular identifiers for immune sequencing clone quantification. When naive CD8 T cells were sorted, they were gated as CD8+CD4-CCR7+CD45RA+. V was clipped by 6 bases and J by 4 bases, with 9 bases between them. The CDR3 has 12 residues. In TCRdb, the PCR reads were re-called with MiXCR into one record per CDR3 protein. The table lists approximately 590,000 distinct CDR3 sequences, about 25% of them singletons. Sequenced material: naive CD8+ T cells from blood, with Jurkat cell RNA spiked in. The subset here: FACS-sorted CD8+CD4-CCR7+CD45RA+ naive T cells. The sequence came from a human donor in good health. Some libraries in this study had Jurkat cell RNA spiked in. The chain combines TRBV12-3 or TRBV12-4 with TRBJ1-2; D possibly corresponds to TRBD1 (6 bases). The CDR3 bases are TGTGCCAGCAGGGACAGAAGCTATGGCTACACCTTC. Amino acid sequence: CASRDRSYGYTF.